One and the same sample provided the 3 T cell receptor beta chains below, sequenced in a study of preoperative IRX-2 immunotherapy in early breast cancer. TCRdb's copy holds only in-frame clones and misses some; the assay was immunoSEQ multiplex PCR. The table lists around 34,000 clones, over 80% of them singletons. Treatment indicated: preoperative locoregional IRX-2 cytokine immunotherapy. This specimen was lymph node tissue, taken from a patient treated with IRX-2 immunotherapy. The receptor set was obtained from a human donor with breast cancer.

The chain links TRBV6-8 to TRBJ1-4; D may be TRBD1 (6 bases). Deletions cut 7 bases from V and 7 bases from J, with 19 bases between. The CDR3 covers 15 residues. Germline V CDR1 and CDR2: MNHGY, SAAAGT. The DNA for the CDR3 is TGTGCCAGCACCCACGTCCAGGGGAGGCGTGAAAAACTGTTTTTT. Translating gives CASTHVQGRREKLFF.

This clone was picked up one time. The chain joins TRBV1 to TRBJ2-7. TRBV1 is a listed pseudogene. The CDR3 spans 14 residues. CDR3 in DNA: TGCGCCAGCAGCCAAGTCCCCAGAGCCTACGAGCAGTACTTC. Its protein is CASSQVPRAYEQYF.

V gene TRBV19 combines with J gene TRBJ1-5; D not resolved. The CDR3 consists of 14 residues. The germline gives CDR1 LNHDA, CDR2 SQIVND (reference sequence). The ends were cut back, 2 bases at V and 3 bases at J, with 8 bases in the middle. The CDR3 bases are TGTGCCAGTAGTATATGGCAGATCAATCAGCCCCAGCATTTT. Protein product: CASSIWQINQPQHF.